These 10 T cell receptor beta chains came from one sample sequenced in a study of T cell responses to AZD1222 COVID-19 vaccine. Using immunoSEQ multiplex PCR, the repertoire was profiled, and TCRdb retains in-frame clones only, with some absent. The table shows some 150,000 clones, with around 90% occurring only once. The material was peripheral blood, obtained 28 days after the second AZD1222 dose. These receptors were obtained from an adult who received the AZD1222 COVID-19 vaccine.

The genes are TRBV7-9 and TRBJ2-1; D not resolved. CDR1 and CDR2 from the germline V gene are SEHNR and FQNEAQ (reference sequence). V gave up 4 bases and J gave up 0 bases, with 13 bases separating them. This CDR3 region has 16 residues. The CDR3 loop reads CASSYLSLYSYNEQFF. The CDR3 DNA reads TGTGCCAGCAGCTACCTAAGCCTATACTCCTACAATGAGCAGTTCTTC.

This clone was observed a few times. The chain combines TRBV12-3 or TRBV12-4 with TRBJ1-2; possible D gene TRBD1, 5 bases. Trimming took 2 bases from V and 6 from J, leaving 10 bases between them. The CDR3 is made up of 13 amino acids. The CDR3 sequence: CASSLSYRNGYTF. The CDR3 DNA sequence: TGTGCCAGCAGTTTAAGTTACAGGAATGGCTACACCTTC.

V gene TRBV29-1 combines with J gene TRBJ2-7; D is possibly TRBD1 (5 bases). The CDR3 runs to 14 residues. Germline CDR1 reads SQVTM; CDR2 reads ANQGSEA. Trimming shortened V by 5 bases and J by 3 bases, and 17 bases separated the two germline ends. CDR3 sequence (DNA): TGCAGCGTTACCCCCAAAGACAGTCTCTACGAGCAGTACTTC. This encodes CSVTPKDSLYEQYF.

The rearrangement joins TRBV3-1 (or the pseudogene TRBV3-2) to TRBJ2-1; D not resolved. V was clipped by 0 bases and J by 1 base, with 7 bases between them. Germline loops: CDR1 LGHDT, CDR2 YNNKEL (reference sequence). The CDR3 has 15 amino acids. The CDR3 reads CASSQDLTSYNEQFF. CDR3 in DNA: TGTGCCAGCAGCCAAGATCTTACTTCCTACAATGAGCAGTTCTTC.

The chain carries TRBV5-4 and TRBJ2-1; D is ambiguous. The CDR3 sequence is 12 residues long. The V gene lost 2 bases and the J gene lost 7 bases, with 7 bases spanning the gap. Germline V gene sequence: CDR1 SGHNT, CDR2 YYREEE (reference sequence). The CDR3 DNA is TGTGCCAGCAGCTTAAGTCGGAATGAGCAGTTCTTC. Translation: CASSLSRNEQFF. Full variable domain (rest looked up from reference TRBV5-4 and TRBJ2-1): ETGVTQSPTHLIKTRGQQVTLRCSSQSGHNTVSWYQQALGQGPQFIFQYYREEENGRGNFPPRFSGLQFPNYSSELNVNALELDDSALYLCASSLSRNEQFFGPGTRLTVL.

This clone was detected only once. V usage is TRBV4-3 and J usage is TRBJ2-7, with 10 positions matching TRBD2. This CDR3 contains 17 residues. J lost 7 bases, V lost 0 bases, and 12 bases had no gene match. Per the germline V gene, CDR1 is LGHNA and CDR2 is YSLEER. The CDR3 spells CASSQDKGLAGVEEQYF. The CDR3 nucleotides are TGCGCCAGCAGCCAAGATAAGGGCCTAGCGGGAGTCGAGGAGCAGTACTTC.

This clone was detected a few times. The chain links TRBV4-3 to TRBJ1-4; tentative D call: TRBD1 (6 bases). The germline V and J ends were trimmed by 0 bases and 7 bases, with 15 bases remaining between them. The CDR3 is made up of 16 amino acids. The V gene's germline CDR1 is LGHNA and CDR2 YSLEER. Here the CDR3 DNA reads TGCGCCAGCAGCCAAGAAGGGGGGGGTACGGGTGAAAAACTGTTTTTT. Its protein is CASSQEGGGTGEKLFF.

This clone was seen a handful of times. Here the CDR3 reads CASSEGGVGYTF. The CDR3 DNA is TGTGCCAGCAGTGAAGGGGGCGTTGGCTACACCTTC. The rearrangement links TRBV6-1 to TRBJ1-2, with D possibly being TRBD1 (5 bases). The germline CDR1 and CDR2 sequences are MNHNS and SASEGT. This CDR3 contains 12 residues. Trimming pared 1 base from V and 7 bases from J, leaving 7 bases between.

The CDR3 reads CASSPRQSDTEAFF. CDR3 nucleotide sequence: TGTGCCAGTAGTCCGCGGCAGTCAGACACTGAAGCTTTCTTT. The chain is built from TRBV19 and TRBJ1-1, with no clear D. Germline V gene lookup returns CDR1 LNHDA and CDR2 SQIVND (reference sequence). This CDR3 is built from 14 residues. The V end was cut by 5 bases, the J end by 3 bases, with 13 bases between.

This clone was picked up one time. The rearrangement uses TRBV5-4 and TRBJ2-1; tentatively, D is TRBD2 (5 bases). Germline V gene sequence: CDR1 SGHNT, CDR2 YYREEE (reference sequence). The CDR3 length is 12 residues. V was trimmed by 7 bases and J by 7 bases, leaving 12 bases between them. CDR3 DNA: TGTGCCAGCGGAGGAACCGGGAATGAGCAGTTCTTC. Protein product: CASGGTGNEQFF.